This TCR beta chain was sequenced for a study of blood T cells in healthy people across ages. Primers used in a second PCR of roughly 7 to 11 cycles were a sample-barcoded 5' primer and a J-beta primer mix. Each of the samples gave a minimum of 2.5 million paired-end reads that contained CDR3. TCRdb itself ran the 5' RACE reads through MiXCR, one entry per CDR3 protein. The profile shows approximately 690,000 distinct CDR3 sequences, around 41% of them singletons. This clonotype was detected once. CDR3 length: 17 residues. V was pared by 5 bases and J by 0 bases, with 8 bases of the junction left unmatched. Germline-derived CDR1 and CDR2 are SGHTS and YDEGEE.

The receptor comes from a man older than 75 in good health. Sequences were obtained from blood. The chain uses TRBV5-8 and TRBJ2-1, with TRBD2 identical over 10 bases. In DNA, the CDR3 is TGTGCCAGCAGACGGACTAGCGGATTCAACTCCTACAATGAGCAGTTCTTC. It yields the protein CASRRTSGFNSYNEQFF.